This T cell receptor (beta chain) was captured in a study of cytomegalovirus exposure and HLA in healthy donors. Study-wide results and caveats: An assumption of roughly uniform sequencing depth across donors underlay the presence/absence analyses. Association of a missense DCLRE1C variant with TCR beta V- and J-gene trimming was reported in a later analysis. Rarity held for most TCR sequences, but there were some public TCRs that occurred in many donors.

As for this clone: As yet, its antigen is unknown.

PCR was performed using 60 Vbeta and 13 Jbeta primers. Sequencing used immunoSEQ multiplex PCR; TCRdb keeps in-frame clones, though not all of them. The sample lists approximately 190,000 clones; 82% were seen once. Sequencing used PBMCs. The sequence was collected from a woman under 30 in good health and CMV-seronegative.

The CDR3 loop reads CATGLAGGVRYEQYF. As DNA, the CDR3 is TGTGCCACCGGACTAGCGGGAGGGGTAAGGTACGAGCAGTACTTC. The chain couples TRBV6-1 to TRBJ2-7; 15 nucleotides agree with TRBD2. The germline gives CDR1 MNHNS, CDR2 SASEGT. Unmatched junction bases numbered 8, after V lost 10 bases and J lost 4 bases. This CDR3 is built from 15 residues.